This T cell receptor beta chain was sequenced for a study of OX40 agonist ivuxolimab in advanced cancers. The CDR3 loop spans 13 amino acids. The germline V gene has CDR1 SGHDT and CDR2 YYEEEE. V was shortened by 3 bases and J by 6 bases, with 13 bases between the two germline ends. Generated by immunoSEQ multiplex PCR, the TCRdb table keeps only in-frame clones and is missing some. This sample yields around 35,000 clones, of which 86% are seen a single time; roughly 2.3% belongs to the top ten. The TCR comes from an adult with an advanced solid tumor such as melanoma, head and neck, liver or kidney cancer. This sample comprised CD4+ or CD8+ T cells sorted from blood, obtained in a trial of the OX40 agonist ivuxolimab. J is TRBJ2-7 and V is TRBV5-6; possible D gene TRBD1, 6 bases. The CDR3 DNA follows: TGTGCCAGCAGCTCAACCCAGGGGTTCGAGCAGTACTTC. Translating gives CASSSTQGFEQYF.